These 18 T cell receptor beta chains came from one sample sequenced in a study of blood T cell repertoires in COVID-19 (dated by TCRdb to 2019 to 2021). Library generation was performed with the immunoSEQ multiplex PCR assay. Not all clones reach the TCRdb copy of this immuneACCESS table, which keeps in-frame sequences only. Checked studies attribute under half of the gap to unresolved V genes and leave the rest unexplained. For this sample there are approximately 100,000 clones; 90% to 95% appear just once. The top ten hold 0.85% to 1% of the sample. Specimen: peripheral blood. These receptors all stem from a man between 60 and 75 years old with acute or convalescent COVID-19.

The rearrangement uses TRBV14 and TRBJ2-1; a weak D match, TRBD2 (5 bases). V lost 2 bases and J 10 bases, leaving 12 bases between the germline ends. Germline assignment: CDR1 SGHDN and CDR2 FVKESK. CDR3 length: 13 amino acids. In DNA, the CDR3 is TGTGCCAGCAGCCAATTCGCGGGCCAAGAGCAGTTCTTC. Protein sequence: CASSQFAGQEQFF.

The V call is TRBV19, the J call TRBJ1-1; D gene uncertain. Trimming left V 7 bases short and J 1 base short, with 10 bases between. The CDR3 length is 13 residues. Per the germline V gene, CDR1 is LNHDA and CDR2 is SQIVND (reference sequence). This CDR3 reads CASKRVWNTEAFF. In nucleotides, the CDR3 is TGTGCCAGTAAGAGGGTCTGGAACACTGAAGCTTTCTTT. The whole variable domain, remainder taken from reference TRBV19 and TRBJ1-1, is DGGITQSPKYLFRKEGQNVTLSCEQNLNHDAMYWYRQDPGQGLRLIYYSQIVNDFQKGDIAEGYSVSREKKESFPLTVTSAQKNPTAFYLCASKRVWNTEAFFGQGTRLTVV.

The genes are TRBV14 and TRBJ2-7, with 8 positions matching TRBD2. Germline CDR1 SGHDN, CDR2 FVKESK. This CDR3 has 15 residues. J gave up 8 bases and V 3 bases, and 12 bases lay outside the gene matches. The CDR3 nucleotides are TGTGCCAGCAGCCAGGATTTGAGGACTAGCAGAAAGCAGTACTTC. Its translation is CASSQDLRTSRKQYF.

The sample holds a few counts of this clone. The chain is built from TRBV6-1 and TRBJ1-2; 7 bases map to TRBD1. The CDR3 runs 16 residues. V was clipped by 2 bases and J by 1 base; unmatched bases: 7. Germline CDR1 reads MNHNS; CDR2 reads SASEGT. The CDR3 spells CASSERDSSFNYGYTF. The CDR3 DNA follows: TGTGCCAGCAGTGAAAGGGACAGCAGCTTTAACTATGGCTACACCTTC.

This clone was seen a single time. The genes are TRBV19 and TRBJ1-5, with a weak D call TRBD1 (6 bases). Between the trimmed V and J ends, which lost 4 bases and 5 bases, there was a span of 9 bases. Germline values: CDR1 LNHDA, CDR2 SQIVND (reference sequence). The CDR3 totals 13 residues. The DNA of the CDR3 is TGTGCCAGTAGTAAAGGACAGTATCAGCCCCAGCATTTT. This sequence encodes CASSKGQYQPQHF.

The CDR3 nucleotides read TGTGCCAGTAGCGGGAGGGCCGACACCGGGGAGCTGTTTTTT. This translates into CASSGRADTGELFF. The genes are TRBV19 and TRBJ2-2, with TRBD2 identical over 8 bases. This CDR3 has 14 amino acids. V lost 6 bases, J lost 3 bases, and 3 bases stayed unmatched. CDR1 LNHDA and CDR2 SQIVND come from the germline V gene (reference sequence).

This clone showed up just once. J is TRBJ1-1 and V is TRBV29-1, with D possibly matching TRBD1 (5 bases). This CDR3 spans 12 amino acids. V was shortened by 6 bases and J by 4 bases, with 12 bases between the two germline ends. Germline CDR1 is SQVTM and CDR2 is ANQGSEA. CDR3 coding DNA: TGCAGCGTCGTCAGGGAATTCACTGAAGCTTTCTTT. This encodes CSVVREFTEAFF.

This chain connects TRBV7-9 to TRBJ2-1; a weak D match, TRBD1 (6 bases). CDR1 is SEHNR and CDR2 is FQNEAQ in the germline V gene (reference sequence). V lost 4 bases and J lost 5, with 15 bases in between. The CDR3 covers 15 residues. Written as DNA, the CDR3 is TGTGCCAGCAGCTCCCCGCGTCCAGGGGACAATGAGCAGTTCTTC. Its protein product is CASSSPRPGDNEQFF.

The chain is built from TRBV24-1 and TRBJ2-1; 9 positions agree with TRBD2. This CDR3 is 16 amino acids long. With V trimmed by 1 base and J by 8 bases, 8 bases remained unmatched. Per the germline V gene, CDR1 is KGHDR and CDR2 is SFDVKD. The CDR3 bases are TGTGCCACCAGTGATTTTGGCGGGAGGGACATGGATGAGCAGTTCTTC. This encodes CATSDFGGRDMDEQFF.

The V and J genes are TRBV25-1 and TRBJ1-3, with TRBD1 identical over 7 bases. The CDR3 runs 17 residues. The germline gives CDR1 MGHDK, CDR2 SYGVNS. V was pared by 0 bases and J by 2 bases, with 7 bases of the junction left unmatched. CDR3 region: CASSEYGGDRAGNTIYF. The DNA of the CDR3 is TGTGCCAGCAGTGAATATGGCGGAGACAGGGCTGGAAACACCATATATTTT.

The CDR3 DNA reads TGTGCCAGCAGCTTGGGGGGGCTGAGCACTGAAGCTTTCTTT. It specifies CASSLGGLSTEAFF. The chain combines TRBV7-9 with TRBJ1-1; D is perhaps TRBD1 (6 bases). Trimming removed 3 bases at V and 4 bases at J, with 12 bases between. Germline V gene data show CDR1 as SEHNR and CDR2 as FQNEAQ (reference sequence). The CDR3 length is 14 residues.

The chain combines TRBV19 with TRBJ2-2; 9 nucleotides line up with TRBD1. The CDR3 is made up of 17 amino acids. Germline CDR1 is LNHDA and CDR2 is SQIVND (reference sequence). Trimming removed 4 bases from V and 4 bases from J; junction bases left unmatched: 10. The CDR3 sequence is CASSKRATGGITGELFF. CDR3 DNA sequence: TGTGCCAGTAGTAAGAGGGCTACAGGGGGCATCACCGGGGAGCTGTTTTTT. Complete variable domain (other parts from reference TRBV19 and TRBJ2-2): DGGITQSPKYLFRKEGQNVTLSCEQNLNHDAMYWYRQDPGQGLRLIYYSQIVNDFQKGDIAEGYSVSREKKESFPLTVTSAQKNPTAFYLCASSKRATGGITGELFFGEGSRLTVL.

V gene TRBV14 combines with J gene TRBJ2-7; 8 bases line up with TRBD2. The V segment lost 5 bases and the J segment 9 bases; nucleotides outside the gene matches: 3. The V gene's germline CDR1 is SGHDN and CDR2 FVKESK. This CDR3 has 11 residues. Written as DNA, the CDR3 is TGTGCCAGCAGCTCGGGGGGGAGGCAGTACTTC. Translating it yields CASSSGGRQYF.

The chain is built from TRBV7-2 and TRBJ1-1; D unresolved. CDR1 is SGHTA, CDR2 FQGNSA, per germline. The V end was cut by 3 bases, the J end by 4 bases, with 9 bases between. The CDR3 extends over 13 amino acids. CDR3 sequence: CASSFYQATEAFF. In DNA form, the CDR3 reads TGTGCCAGCAGCTTCTACCAGGCCACTGAAGCTTTCTTT.

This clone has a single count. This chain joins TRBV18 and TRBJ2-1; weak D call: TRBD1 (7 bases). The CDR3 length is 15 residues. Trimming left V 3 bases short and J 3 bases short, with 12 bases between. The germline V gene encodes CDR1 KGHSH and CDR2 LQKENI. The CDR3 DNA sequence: TGTGCCAGCTCACCCACGCAGGGGGGCTACAATGAGCAGTTCTTC. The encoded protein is CASSPTQGGYNEQFF.

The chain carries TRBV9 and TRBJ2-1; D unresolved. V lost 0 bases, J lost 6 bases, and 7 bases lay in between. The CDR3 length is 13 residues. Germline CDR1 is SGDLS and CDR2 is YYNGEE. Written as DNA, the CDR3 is TGTGCCAGCAGCGTAGCTAGAGGCAATGAGCAGTTCTTC. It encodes CASSVARGNEQFF.

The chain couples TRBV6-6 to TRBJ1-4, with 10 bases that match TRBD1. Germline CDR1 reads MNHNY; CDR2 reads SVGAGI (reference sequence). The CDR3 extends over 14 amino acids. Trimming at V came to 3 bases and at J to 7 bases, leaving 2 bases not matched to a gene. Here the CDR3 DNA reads TGTGCCAGCAGTTATGGGACAGGGGTTGAAAAACTGTTTTTT. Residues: CASSYGTGVEKLFF.

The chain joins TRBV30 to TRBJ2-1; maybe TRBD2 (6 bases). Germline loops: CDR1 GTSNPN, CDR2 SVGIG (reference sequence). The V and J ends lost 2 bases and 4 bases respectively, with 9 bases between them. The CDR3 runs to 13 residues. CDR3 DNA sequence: TGTGCCTGGAGTTGGGGGGATTACAATGAGCAGTTCTTC. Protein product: CAWSWGDYNEQFF. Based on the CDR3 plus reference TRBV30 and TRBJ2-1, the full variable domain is SQTIHQWPATLVQPVGSPLSLECTVEGTSNPNLYWYRQAAGRGLQLLFYSVGIGQISSEVPQNLSASRPQDRQFILSSKKLLLSDSGFYLCAWSWGDYNEQFFGPGTRLTVL.